This T cell receptor (beta chain) emerged from a study of response to subunit inactivated influenza vaccine. Remarks on this clonotype: Its antigen remains unknown.

Study findings and constraints: Each seasonal influenza vaccination, the authors suggested, recruits few new T cells.

TCRdb itself ran the RT-PCR reads through MiXCR, one entry per CDR3 protein. The sample shows 290,000 or so distinct CDR3 sequences, roughly 22% of them seen only once. The CDR3 covers 11 residues. J gave up 6 bases and V 7 bases, and 2 bases lay outside the gene matches. Germline V CDR1 and CDR2: LNHDA, SQIVND (reference sequence). The J gene is TRBJ2-7, the V gene TRBV19, with 8 bases fitting TRBD1. The sample was PBMCs from blood, taken about 20 months after vaccination. The TCR comes from a man between 50 and 69 years old who received an inactivated influenza vaccine. CDR3 bases: TGTGCCAGTACACAGGGGGTCGAGCAGTACTTC. Encoded protein: CASTQGVEQYF.